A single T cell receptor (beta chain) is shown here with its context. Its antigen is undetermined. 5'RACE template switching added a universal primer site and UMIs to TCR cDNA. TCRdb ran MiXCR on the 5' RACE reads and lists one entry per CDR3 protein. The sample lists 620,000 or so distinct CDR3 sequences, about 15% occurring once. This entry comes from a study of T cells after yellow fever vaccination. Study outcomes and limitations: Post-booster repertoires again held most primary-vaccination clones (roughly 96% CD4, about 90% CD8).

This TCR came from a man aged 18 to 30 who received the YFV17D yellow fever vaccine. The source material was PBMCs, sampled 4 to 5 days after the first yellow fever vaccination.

The CDR3 DNA sequence: TGCAGTGCTCCAAGCCGGGAAATATACACCTTC. It codes for CSAPSREIYTF. The chain combines TRBV20-1 with TRBJ1-2; no definite D call. CDR1 and CDR2 from the germline V gene are DFQATT and SNEGSKA (reference sequence). V was cut by 5 bases and J by 11 bases, with 15 bases left in between. The CDR3 has 11 residues.